This T cell receptor (beta chain) is from a study of vaccination and CD4 T cells after COVID-19. Turning to the study itself: According to the study, participants were given two doses of BNT162b2 or mRNA-1273 vaccine.

Treatment: roughly ten-day PBMC culture with coronavirus spike peptide pools or control peptides (ViraFEST assay). This clonotype was seen a few times. The target antigen is unknown. Cultured CD4+ T-cell DNA underwent Oncomine TCR Beta short-read sequencing. TCRdb redid the calling of the PCR reads with MiXCR, one entry per CDR3 protein. The profile shows tens of thousands of distinct CDR3 sequences, 70% of them singletons. CDR1 is MNHEY, CDR2 SMNVEV, per germline (reference sequence). Trimming cost V 4 bases and J 4 bases, with 14 bases left between them. The CDR3 covers 15 residues. This TCR came from a human donor who had recovered from COVID-19. The sequenced sample was CD4+ T cells from blood, cultured in vitro. This rearrangement joins TRBV27 to TRBJ1-5, with no clear D. The CDR3 sequence is CASSSEGIGNQPQHF. CDR3 nucleotides: TGTGCCAGCAGTTCGGAGGGCATCGGAAATCAGCCCCAGCATTTT.